Described below is a single T cell receptor beta chain sequence and its context. Its specificity is unknown. CDR3 size: 15 residues. The V gene end was trimmed by 6 bases and the J gene end by 5 bases; junction bases not matched to a gene: 12. The germline gives CDR1 LNHDA, CDR2 SQIVND (reference sequence). This sample stems from a study of cytomegalovirus exposure and HLA in healthy donors. On the study more broadly: For the approximately 360 genotyped donors, about 81% fell within the Caucasian-associated ancestry cluster. Study-level points and caveats: TCR beta sequences reportedly predicted most subjects' HLA-A and HLA-B alleles accurately. The authors later found most CMV-associated TCR beta chains appeared HLA-restricted.

Primers for the PCR totalled 60 Vbeta and 13 Jbeta. Method: immunoSEQ multiplex PCR; TCRdb's copy keeps in-frame clones and lacks some. In the table there are 95,000 to 150,000 clones, roughly 78% of which are singletons. The receptor comes from a woman between 35 and 50 years old in good health and CMV-seronegative. The J gene is TRBJ2-5, the V gene TRBV19; 7 positions match TRBD1. The sequenced sample was PBMCs. The CDR3 spells CASSPRDRAPETQYF. As DNA, the CDR3 is TGTGCCAGTAGCCCCCGGGACAGAGCGCCGGAGACCCAGTACTTC.